One and the same sample provided the 26 T cell receptor beta chains below, sequenced in a study of shared clonotypes between healthy human individuals (TCRdb year 2020). CD8 naive samples were CD45RO-negative cells positively selected for CCR7, giving a CD45RA+CCR7+ population that excluded TemRA cells. The library was built by means of the immunoSEQ multiplex PCR assay. What TCRdb holds here is the immuneACCESS table cut down to in-frame rearrangements. Part of the clones is not present; checked against another copy, under half of the missing clones reflect an unresolved V gene, and the others are unexplained. Here the sample has around 2,100,000 clones; roughly 95% occur a single time. In total, the top ten clones hold around 1.2% of the sample. The sample was naive CD8+ T cells sorted from blood. The meaning of the sample's cell subset or site label: CD45RA+CCR7+. The receptors come from a man younger than 35 in good health.

The CDR3 DNA sequence: TGTGCCAGCAGTTACTCGACGGGGGGCCCCACCGGGGAGCTGTTTTTT. It translates to CASSYSTGGPTGELFF. The chain combines TRBV6-5 with TRBJ2-2; possible D gene TRBD2, 7 bases. Trimming removed 0 bases at V and 4 bases at J, with 12 bases between. The germline CDR1 and CDR2 sequences are MNHEY and SVGAGI. CDR3 length: 16 residues.

This chain links TRBV7-9 with TRBJ1-6; TRBD1 matches 12 bases. CDR3 length: 17 residues. Trimming at V came to 8 bases and at J to 6 bases, leaving 11 bases not matched to a gene. CDR1 SEHNR and CDR2 FQNEAQ come from the germline V gene (reference sequence). CDR3 bases: TGTGCCAGCCGGGGACAGGGGGCGTATTTAGGTAATTCACCCCTCCACTTT. It is translated as CASRGQGAYLGNSPLHF.

V usage is TRBV7-9 and J usage is TRBJ2-7; 8 nucleotides match TRBD1. The CDR3 extends over 14 amino acids. With 4 bases clipped from V and 5 bases from J, the junction kept 7 bases outside the gene matches. Germline CDR1 is SEHNR and CDR2 is FQNEAQ (reference sequence). CDR3 sequence reads: CASSSSTGAHEQYF. The CDR3 DNA follows: TGTGCCAGCAGCTCATCGACAGGGGCCCACGAGCAGTACTTC.

CDR3 in DNA: TGTGCCAGCAGCGGCCCGGGACAGGTCCAAGAGACCCAGTACTTC. Encoded protein: CASSGPGQVQETQYF. The J gene is TRBJ2-5, the V gene TRBV7-9, with 8 bases aligning to TRBD1. The J segment lost 1 base and the V segment lost 5 bases, leaving 6 bases of the junction unmatched. Germline CDR1 SEHNR, CDR2 FQNEAQ (reference sequence). The CDR3 spans 15 residues.

This sequence joins TRBV7-9 and TRBJ2-6; the D gene is possibly TRBD1 (6 bases). V lost 0 bases, J lost 4 bases, and 10 bases lay in between. The CDR3 has 16 residues. The germline V gene encodes CDR1 SEHNR and CDR2 FQNEAQ (reference sequence). CDR3 residues: CASSLATGTGANVLTF. The DNA for the CDR3 is TGTGCCAGCAGCTTAGCAACCGGGACAGGGGCCAACGTCCTGACTTTC.

This rearrangement joins TRBV6-8 to TRBJ1-2; 8 bases line up with TRBD1. V was pared by 4 bases and J by 8 bases, with 9 bases of the junction left unmatched. This CDR3 has 14 amino acids. Germline V gene data show CDR1 as MNHGY and CDR2 as SAAAGT. CDR3 sequence: CASSSKSTGEGYTF. In nucleotides, the CDR3 is TGTGCCAGCAGTTCTAAATCGACAGGGGAAGGCTACACCTTC.

V usage is TRBV4-1 and J usage is TRBJ2-5; weak D call: TRBD2 (5 bases). The V and J ends lost 1 base and 2 bases respectively, with 11 bases between them. Germline V CDR1 and CDR2: MGHRA, YSYEKL. The CDR3 has 15 amino acids. CDR3 loop: CASSQVPGNQETQYF. CDR3 nucleotide sequence: TGCGCCAGCAGCCAAGTGCCGGGGAATCAAGAGACCCAGTACTTC.

The rearrangement uses TRBV7-9 and TRBJ2-3, with D perhaps TRBD2 (5 bases). Trimming left V 3 bases short and J 3 bases short, with 10 bases between. CDR1 and CDR2 from the germline V gene are SEHNR and FQNEAQ (reference sequence). CDR3 length: 14 amino acids. CDR3 nucleotide sequence: TGTGCCAGCAGCTTCGGGGAACTTACAGATACGCAGTATTTT. Its translation: CASSFGELTDTQYF.

The rearrangement uses TRBV10-2 and TRBJ2-7; D might be TRBD2 (6 bases). This CDR3 has 13 amino acids. The germline V gene has CDR1 WSHSY and CDR2 SAAADI. Trimming removed 8 bases at V and 2 bases at J, with 13 bases between. The CDR3 DNA reads as TGCGCCAGCTGGGAGGACGGAACCTACGAGCAGTACTTC. It translates to CASWEDGTYEQYF.

This chain links TRBV28 with TRBJ2-3; a possible D gene is TRBD1 (6 bases). The length of the CDR3 is 16 residues. CDR1 is MDHEN, CDR2 SYDVKM, per germline. V gave up 5 bases and J gave up 0 bases, with 15 bases separating them. The CDR3 sequence is CASSQRDTPSTDTQYF. In DNA, the CDR3 is TGTGCCAGCAGTCAGAGGGACACCCCTAGCACAGATACGCAGTATTTT. Combining the CDR3 with reference TRBV28 and TRBJ2-3 gives the whole variable domain DVKVTQSSRYLVKRTGEKVFLECVQDMDHENMFWYRQDPGLGLRLIYFSYDVKMKEKGDIPEGYSVSREKKERFSLILESASTNQTSMYLCASSQRDTPSTDTQYFGPGTRLTVL.

The rearrangement joins TRBV5-1 to TRBJ2-2; 8 nucleotides match TRBD2. CDR1 SGHRS and CDR2 YFSETQ come from the germline V gene. This CDR3 comprises 15 residues. Trimming took 7 bases from V and 4 from J; bases not matched to a gene: 9. This CDR3 reads CASASPGGRTGELFF. CDR3 DNA: TGCGCCAGCGCCAGTCCGGGGGGGCGCACCGGGGAGCTGTTTTTT.

This clone was counted between two and nine times. One base away lies a much larger clone, so this may be a sequencing read error. Other DNA sequences in the sample encode the same CDR3. The chain joins TRBV7-2 to TRBJ2-7; D is uncertain. Per germline, CDR1 SGHTA and CDR2 FQGNSA. V lost 4 bases and J 2 bases, leaving 3 bases between the germline ends. CDR3 length equals 11 residues. The CDR3 bases are TGTGCCAGCAGCTCCGCCTACGAGCAGTACTTC. It specifies CASSSAYEQYF.

The chain carries TRBV30 and TRBJ1-2; possibly TRBD1 for D (5 bases). The ends were cut back, 1 base at V and 6 bases at J, with 6 bases in the middle. CDR3 length equals 11 residues. Germline CDR1 is GTSNPN and CDR2 is SVGIG (reference sequence). The CDR3 coding sequence is TGTGCCTGGAGTGAAGGGGATGGCTACACCTTC. This translates into CAWSEGDGYTF. Full variable domain (outside the CDR3, taken from reference TRBV30 and TRBJ1-2): SQTIHQWPATLVQPVGSPLSLECTVEGTSNPNLYWYRQAAGRGLQLLFYSVGIGQISSEVPQNLSASRPQDRQFILSSKKLLLSDSGFYLCAWSEGDGYTFGSGTRLTVV.

The V gene is TRBV25-1, the J gene TRBJ2-7, with 9 bases fitting TRBD2. V lost 3 bases and J lost 5; bases outside the gene matches: 5. Germline CDR1 MGHDK, CDR2 SYGVNS. The CDR3 is 14 amino acids. CDR3 in DNA: TGTGCCAGCAGTGAGCCCCTAGCGGGAAACGAGCAGTACTTC. Its translation: CASSEPLAGNEQYF.

Regarding this clone: Other DNA sequences within the sample encode an identical CDR3. The rearrangement links TRBV9 to TRBJ2-2, with a weak D call TRBD2 (6 bases). Germline V gene lookup returns CDR1 SGDLS and CDR2 YYNGEE. With 0 bases removed from V and 5 bases from J, the gap between germline ends came to 11 bases. The CDR3 sequence is 15 residues long. Written as DNA, the CDR3 is TGTGCCAGCAGCGTAGGCGGGGCGAGTACCGGGGAGCTGTTTTTT. This codes for CASSVGGASTGELFF.

As to this clone: Other DNA sequences in the same sample also yield this CDR3. The V call is TRBV5-1, the J call TRBJ2-2, with D possibly TRBD1 on 5 matching bases. This CDR3 has 13 amino acids. Germline V lookup: CDR1 SGHRS, CDR2 YFSETQ. Trimming stripped 1 base from V and 5 bases from J, with 6 bases between. CDR3 region: CASSLSGTGELFF. For the CDR3, the DNA is TGCGCCAGCAGCTTGTCAGGGACCGGGGAGCTGTTTTTT.

This chain uses TRBV6-1 with TRBJ2-7; D perhaps matches TRBD2 (5 bases). V lost 7 bases to trimming and J lost 2 bases, with 15 bases between them. Germline loops: CDR1 MNHNS, CDR2 SASEGT. This CDR3 spans 14 amino acids. This chain's CDR3 is CASIFWTGAYEQYF. In DNA, the CDR3 is TGTGCCAGCATCTTTTGGACCGGGGCCTACGAGCAGTACTTC.

This clone was detected only a few times. The CDR3 here is CASTAVQGGDGYTF. The CDR3 region has the DNA TGTGCCAGCACCGCCGTGCAGGGCGGGGATGGCTACACCTTC. The chain has TRBV7-9 and TRBJ1-2, with D tentatively TRBD1 (5 bases). Germline V gene lookup returns CDR1 SEHNR and CDR2 FQNEAQ (reference sequence). This CDR3 region has 14 residues. The V gene lost 7 bases and the J gene lost 6 bases, with 18 bases spanning the gap.

The chain couples TRBV19 to TRBJ1-1; a weak D match, TRBD1 (5 bases). The CDR3 has 13 amino acids. In germline, CDR1 is LNHDA, CDR2 SQIVND (reference sequence). The V end was cut by 11 bases, the J end by 1 base, with 14 bases between. CDR3 coding DNA: TGTGCCTCCTGCGGGGCCCCGAACACTGAAGCTTTCTTT. Translating it yields CASCGAPNTEAFF.

CDR3 in amino acids: CASSSLGTSDLNEQFF. The CDR3 region has the DNA TGTGCCAGCAGCTCCTTGGGGACTAGCGATCTAAATGAGCAGTTCTTC. V and J are TRBV5-6 and TRBJ2-1; 10 nucleotides line up with TRBD2. The CDR3 contains 16 residues. V lost 3 bases to trimming and J lost 7 bases; unmatched junction nucleotides: 10. Germline values: CDR1 SGHDT, CDR2 YYEEEE.

The CDR3 region has the DNA TGTGCCAGCAGCTTGGAGGCAGGGTACACCCTTAACTATGGCTACACCTTC. Its translation: CASSLEAGYTLNYGYTF. V gene TRBV5-5 combines with J gene TRBJ1-2; weak D call: TRBD1 (5 bases). This CDR3 spans 17 amino acids. V lost 0 bases to trimming and J lost 1 base, with 16 bases between them. CDR1 is SGHKS and CDR2 is YYEKEE in the germline V gene (reference sequence).

This chain links TRBV9 with TRBJ1-1; D remains unclear. Germline V gives CDR1 SGDLS, CDR2 YYNGEE. This CDR3 has 17 residues. Trimming stripped 2 bases from V and 0 bases from J, with 17 bases between. The CDR3 coding sequence is TGTGCCAGCAGCGTTCAGTCCTCCCCGCCTATGAACACTGAAGCTTTCTTT. This translates into CASSVQSSPPMNTEAFF.

The CDR3 here is CASSLTKVNNEQFF. In DNA, the CDR3 is TGTGCCAGCAGCCTCACGAAGGTTAACAATGAGCAGTTCTTC. The gene calls are TRBV7-9 and TRBJ2-1; D ambiguous. The germline V gene encodes CDR1 SEHNR and CDR2 FQNEAQ (reference sequence). This CDR3 region has 14 residues. V dropped 5 bases and J dropped 5 bases, with 13 bases sitting between them.

The rearrangement uses TRBV25-1 and TRBJ1-1, with 9 bases lining up with TRBD1. The CDR3 sequence is 15 residues long. The germline CDR1 and CDR2 sequences are MGHDK and SYGVNS. V dropped 5 bases and J dropped 1; count of bases not matched to a gene: 5. Written as DNA, the CDR3 is TGTGCCAGCAGTCCACTGGGACAGGGGAACACTGAAGCTTTCTTT. Amino acids: CASSPLGQGNTEAFF. The whole variable domain, remainder taken from reference TRBV25-1 and TRBJ1-1, is EADIYQTPRYLVIGTGKKITLECSQTMGHDKMYWYQQDPGMELHLIHYSYGVNSTEKGDLSSESTVSRIRTEHFPLTLESARPSHTSQYLCASSPLGQGNTEAFFGQGTRLTVV.

This clone was observed a few times. J is TRBJ1-2 and V is TRBV10-3, with D hard to call. Trimming stripped 0 bases from V and 0 bases from J, with 5 bases between. The V gene's germline CDR1 is ENHRY and CDR2 SYGVKD. The length of the CDR3 is 14 residues. The CDR3 coding sequence is TGTGCCATCAGTGAGTCGGGGACTAACTATGGCTACACCTTC. Translation: CAISESGTNYGYTF.

This clone was recorded once. The chain's CDR3 is CASSLDPREGNQETQYF. The CDR3 DNA reads as TGTGCCAGCAGCTTAGACCCACGGGAGGGAAACCAAGAGACCCAGTACTTC. The chain recombines TRBV7-6 with TRBJ2-5; the match to TRBD2 covers 8 bases. V gave up 1 base and J gave up 0 bases; unmatched junction bases: 7. The CDR3 has 17 residues. CDR1 and CDR2 (germline): SGHVS, FNYEAQ.